This T cell receptor beta chain was documented in a study of T cells in Graves' hyperthyroidism and ophthalmopathy. As regards this clonotype: Sequence at one end of the junction differs from germline and may be a read error.

The length of the CDR3 is 15 residues. Researchers amplified the TCR beta CDR3 regions from RNA transcripts. HTBI primers were used for first-round RT-PCR of the TCR CDR3. TCRdb re-called the multiplex PCR reads through MiXCR, storing one row per CDR3 protein. The repertoire consists of around 520,000 distinct CDR3 sequences, with roughly 14% occurring once and the leading ten covering 15% to 20%. The origin of this receptor is a young woman with Graves' hyperthyroidism. What was sequenced was blood. The chain employs TRBV12-3 or TRBV12-4 and TRBJ2-3; 12 bases map to TRBD1. The chain's CDR3 is CASSFGTGGLGTRYF. CDR3 DNA: TGTGCCAGCAGTTTCGGGACAGGGGGCCTAGGTACGCGGTATTTT.